This entry concerns a single T cell receptor beta chain. Vbeta (60) and Jbeta (13) primers were used in the PCR. As handled by the study authors: About 9.9 million of the 60 million to 90 million unique TCR beta chains counted in a later analysis were shared. The repertoire was sequenced with immunoSEQ multiplex PCR; TCRdb's copy has only in-frame clones and lacks some. For V, J and clone size, that table is used; D and trimming come from the DNA. The sample holds 100,000 to 150,000 clones, 70% to 80% seen once. The data originate from a study of cytomegalovirus exposure and HLA in healthy donors. This CDR3 is built from 15 residues. The trim removed 4 bases at V and 2 bases at J, leaving 6 bases unmatched. Germline loops: CDR1 SEHNR, CDR2 FQNEAQ (reference sequence).

Specimen: PBMCs. J is TRBJ2-3 and V is TRBV7-9, with 7 bases identical to TRBD2. The sequence was obtained from a woman between 45 and 65 years old in good health and CMV-seronegative. In DNA form, the CDR3 reads TGTGCCAGCAGCTCCGGGACTACCTCCACAGATACGCAGTATTTT. Its translation: CASSSGTTSTDTQYF.